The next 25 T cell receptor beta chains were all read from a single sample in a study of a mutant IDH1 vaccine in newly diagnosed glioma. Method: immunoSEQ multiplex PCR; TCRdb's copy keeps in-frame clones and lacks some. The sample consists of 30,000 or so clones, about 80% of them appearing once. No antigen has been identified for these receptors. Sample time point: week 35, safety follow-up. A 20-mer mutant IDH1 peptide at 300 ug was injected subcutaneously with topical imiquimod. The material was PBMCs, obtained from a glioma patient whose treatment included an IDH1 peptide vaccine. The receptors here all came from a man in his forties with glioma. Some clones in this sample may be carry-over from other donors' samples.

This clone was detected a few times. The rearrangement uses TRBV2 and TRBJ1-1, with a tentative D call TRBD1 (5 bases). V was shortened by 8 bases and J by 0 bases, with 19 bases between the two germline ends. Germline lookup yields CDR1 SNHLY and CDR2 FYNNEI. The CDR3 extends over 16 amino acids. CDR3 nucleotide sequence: TGTGCCAGCCAGTACGGGGCCGGCGGAATGAACACTGAAGCTTTCTTT. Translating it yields CASQYGAGGMNTEAFF.

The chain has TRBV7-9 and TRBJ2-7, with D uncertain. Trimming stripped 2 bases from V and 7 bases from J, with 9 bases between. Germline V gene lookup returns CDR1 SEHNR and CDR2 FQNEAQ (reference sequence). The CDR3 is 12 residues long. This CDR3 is CASSLSVGEQYF. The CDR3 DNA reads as TGTGCCAGCAGCTTATCTGTCGGGGAGCAGTACTTC.

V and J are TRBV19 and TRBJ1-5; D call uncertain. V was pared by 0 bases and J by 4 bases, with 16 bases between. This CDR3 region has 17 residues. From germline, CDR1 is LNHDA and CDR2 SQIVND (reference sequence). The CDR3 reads CASSIDWSRAPNQPQHF. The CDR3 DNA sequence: TGTGCCAGTAGTATAGACTGGAGCCGGGCCCCGAATCAGCCCCAGCATTTT.

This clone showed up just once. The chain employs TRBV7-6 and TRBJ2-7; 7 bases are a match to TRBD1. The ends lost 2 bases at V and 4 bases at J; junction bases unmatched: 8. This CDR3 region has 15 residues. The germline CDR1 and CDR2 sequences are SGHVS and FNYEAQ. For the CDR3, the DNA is TGTGCCAGCAGCTTAAGGGACAGCTGGGAATACGAGCAGTACTTC. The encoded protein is CASSLRDSWEYEQYF.

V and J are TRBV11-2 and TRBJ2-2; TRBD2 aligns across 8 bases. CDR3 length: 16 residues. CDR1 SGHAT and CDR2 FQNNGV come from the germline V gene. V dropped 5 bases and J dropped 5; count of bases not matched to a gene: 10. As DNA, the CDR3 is TGTGCCAGCAGCCCGGCCGAGCAGCGGGGGACCGGGGAGCTGTTTTTT. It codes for CASSPAEQRGTGELFF.

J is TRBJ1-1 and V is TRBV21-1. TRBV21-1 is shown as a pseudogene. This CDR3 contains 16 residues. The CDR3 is CASSKGRRGSPGEAFF. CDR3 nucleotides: TGTGCCAGCAGCAAAGGGCGTCGGGGTAGCCCAGGTGAAGCTTTCTTT.

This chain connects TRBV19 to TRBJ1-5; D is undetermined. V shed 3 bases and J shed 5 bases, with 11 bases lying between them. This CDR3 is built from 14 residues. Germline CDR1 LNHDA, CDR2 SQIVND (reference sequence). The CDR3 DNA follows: TGTGCCAGTAGTATCACCCAGGCTGATCAGCCCCAGCATTTT. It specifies CASSITQADQPQHF.

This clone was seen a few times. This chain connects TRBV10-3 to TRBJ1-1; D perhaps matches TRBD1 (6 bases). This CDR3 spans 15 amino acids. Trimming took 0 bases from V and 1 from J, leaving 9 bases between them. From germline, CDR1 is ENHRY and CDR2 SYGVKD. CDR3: CAISESRGGNTEAFF. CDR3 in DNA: TGTGCCATCAGTGAGTCAAGGGGGGGGAACACTGAAGCTTTCTTT.

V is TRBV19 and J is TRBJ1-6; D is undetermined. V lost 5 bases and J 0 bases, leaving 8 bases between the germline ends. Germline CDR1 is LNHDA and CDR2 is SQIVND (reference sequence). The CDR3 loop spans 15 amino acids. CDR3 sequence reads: CASSDESSYNSPLHF. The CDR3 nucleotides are TGTGCCAGTAGTGACGAAAGCTCCTATAATTCACCCCTCCACTTT.

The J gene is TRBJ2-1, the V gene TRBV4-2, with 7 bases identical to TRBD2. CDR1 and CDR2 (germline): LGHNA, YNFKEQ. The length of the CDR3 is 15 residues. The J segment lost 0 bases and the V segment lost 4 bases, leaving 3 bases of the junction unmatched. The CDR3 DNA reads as TGTGCCAGCAGCCGGGGGGGGAGCTCCTACAATGAGCAGTTCTTC. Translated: CASSRGGSSYNEQFF.

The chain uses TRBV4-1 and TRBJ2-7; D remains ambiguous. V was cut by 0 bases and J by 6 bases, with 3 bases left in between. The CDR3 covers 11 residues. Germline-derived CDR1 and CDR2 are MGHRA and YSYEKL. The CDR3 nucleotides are TGCGCCAGCAGCCAAGATAGCGAGCAGTACTTC. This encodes CASSQDSEQYF.

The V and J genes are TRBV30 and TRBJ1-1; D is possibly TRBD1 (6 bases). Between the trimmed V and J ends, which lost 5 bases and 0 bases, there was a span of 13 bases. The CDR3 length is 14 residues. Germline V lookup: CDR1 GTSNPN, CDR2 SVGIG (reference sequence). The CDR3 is CAWGWGPLNTEAFF. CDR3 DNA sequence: TGTGCCTGGGGATGGGGGCCGCTGAACACTGAAGCTTTCTTT. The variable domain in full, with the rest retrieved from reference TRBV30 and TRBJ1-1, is SQTIHQWPATLVQPVGSPLSLECTVEGTSNPNLYWYRQAAGRGLQLLFYSVGIGQISSEVPQNLSASRPQDRQFILSSKKLLLSDSGFYLCAWGWGPLNTEAFFGQGTRLTVV.

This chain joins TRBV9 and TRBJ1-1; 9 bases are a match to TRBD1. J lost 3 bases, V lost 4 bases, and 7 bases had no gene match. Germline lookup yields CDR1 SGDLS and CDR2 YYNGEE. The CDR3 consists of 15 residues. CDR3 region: CASSPRQGEYTEAFF. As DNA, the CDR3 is TGTGCCAGCAGCCCCCGACAGGGGGAGTACACTGAAGCTTTCTTT.

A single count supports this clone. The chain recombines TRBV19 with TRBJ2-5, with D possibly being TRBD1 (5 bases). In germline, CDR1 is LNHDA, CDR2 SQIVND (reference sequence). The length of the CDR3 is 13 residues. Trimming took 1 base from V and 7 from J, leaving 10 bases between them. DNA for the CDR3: TGTGCCAGTAGTATAGGCAGGGAAGGGACCCAGTACTTC. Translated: CASSIGREGTQYF.

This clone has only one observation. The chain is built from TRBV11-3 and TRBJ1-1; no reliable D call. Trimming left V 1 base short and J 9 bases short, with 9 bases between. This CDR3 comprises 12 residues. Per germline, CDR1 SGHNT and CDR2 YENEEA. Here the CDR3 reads CASSLGRHKAFF. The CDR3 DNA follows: TGTGCCAGCAGCTTAGGTCGTCACAAAGCTTTCTTT.

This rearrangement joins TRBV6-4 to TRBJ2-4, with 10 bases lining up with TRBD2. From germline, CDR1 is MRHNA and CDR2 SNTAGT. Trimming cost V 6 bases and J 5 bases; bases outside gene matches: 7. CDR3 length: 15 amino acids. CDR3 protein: CASSEVAGGENIQYF. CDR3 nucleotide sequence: TGTGCCAGCAGCGAAGTAGCGGGGGGAGAAAACATTCAGTACTTC.

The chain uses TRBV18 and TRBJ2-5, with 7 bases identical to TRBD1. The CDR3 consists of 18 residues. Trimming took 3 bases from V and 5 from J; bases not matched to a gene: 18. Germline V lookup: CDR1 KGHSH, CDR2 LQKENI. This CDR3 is CASSPLHGLEGAGETQYF. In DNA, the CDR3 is TGTGCCAGCTCACCCCTACATGGCCTAGAGGGGGCCGGGGAGACCCAGTACTTC.

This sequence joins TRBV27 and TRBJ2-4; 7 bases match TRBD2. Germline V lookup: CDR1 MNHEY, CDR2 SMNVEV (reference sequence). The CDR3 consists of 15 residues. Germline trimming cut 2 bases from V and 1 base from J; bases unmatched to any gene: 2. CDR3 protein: CASSLDGGAKNIQYF. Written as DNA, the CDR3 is TGTGCCAGCAGTTTAGACGGGGGGGCCAAAAACATTCAGTACTTC.

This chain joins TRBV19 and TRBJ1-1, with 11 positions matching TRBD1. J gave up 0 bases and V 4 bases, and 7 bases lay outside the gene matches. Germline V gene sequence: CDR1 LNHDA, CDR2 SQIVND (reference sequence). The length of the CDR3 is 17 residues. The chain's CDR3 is CASSTPGQGVLNTEAFF. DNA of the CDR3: TGTGCCAGTAGTACTCCGGGACAGGGGGTTCTGAACACTGAAGCTTTCTTT. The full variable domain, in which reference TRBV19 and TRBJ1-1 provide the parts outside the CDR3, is DGGITQSPKYLFRKEGQNVTLSCEQNLNHDAMYWYRQDPGQGLRLIYYSQIVNDFQKGDIAEGYSVSREKKESFPLTVTSAQKNPTAFYLCASSTPGQGVLNTEAFFGQGTRLTVV.

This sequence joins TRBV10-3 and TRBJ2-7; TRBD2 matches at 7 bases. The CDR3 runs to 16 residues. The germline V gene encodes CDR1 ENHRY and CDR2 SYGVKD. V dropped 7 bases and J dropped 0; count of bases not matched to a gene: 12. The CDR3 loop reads CAIKSQWEGSSYEQYF. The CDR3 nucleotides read TGTGCCATCAAGTCCCAGTGGGAGGGAAGCTCCTACGAGCAGTACTTC.

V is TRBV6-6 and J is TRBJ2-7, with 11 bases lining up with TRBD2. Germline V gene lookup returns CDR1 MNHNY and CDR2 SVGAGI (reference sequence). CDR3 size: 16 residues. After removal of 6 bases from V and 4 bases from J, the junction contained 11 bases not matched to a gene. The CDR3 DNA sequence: TGTGCCAGCAGAAGGACGACTAGCGGGGCCATGTACGAGCAGTACTTC. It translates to CASRRTTSGAMYEQYF.

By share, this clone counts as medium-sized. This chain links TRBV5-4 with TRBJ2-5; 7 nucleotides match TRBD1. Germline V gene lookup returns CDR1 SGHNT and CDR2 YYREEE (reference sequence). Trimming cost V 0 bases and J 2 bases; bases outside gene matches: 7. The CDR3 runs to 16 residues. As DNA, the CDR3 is TGTGCCAGCAGCTTGGCCCTCACAGGGGATCAAGAGACCCAGTACTTC. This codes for CASSLALTGDQETQYF.

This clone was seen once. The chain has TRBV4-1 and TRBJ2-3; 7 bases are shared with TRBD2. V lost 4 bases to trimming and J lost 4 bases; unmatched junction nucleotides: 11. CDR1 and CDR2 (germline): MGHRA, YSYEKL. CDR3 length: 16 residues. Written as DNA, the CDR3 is TGCGCCAGCAGCCGCCAGGGCAGGGAGGGAGCAGATACGCAGTATTTT. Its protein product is CASSRQGREGADTQYF.

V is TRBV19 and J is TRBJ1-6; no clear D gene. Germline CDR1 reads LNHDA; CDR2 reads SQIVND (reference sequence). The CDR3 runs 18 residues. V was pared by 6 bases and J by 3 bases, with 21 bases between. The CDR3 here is CASSILLTDSYYNSPLHF. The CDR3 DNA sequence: TGTGCCAGTAGCATTCTTCTGACCGACTCCTACTATAATTCACCCCTCCACTTT.

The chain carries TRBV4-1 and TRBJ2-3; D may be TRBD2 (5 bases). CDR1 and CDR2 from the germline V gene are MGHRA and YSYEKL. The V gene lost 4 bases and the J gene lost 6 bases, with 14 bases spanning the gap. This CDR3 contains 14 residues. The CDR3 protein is CASSRQGLADTQYF. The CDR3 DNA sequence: TGCGCCAGCAGCCGACAAGGACTGGCGGATACGCAGTATTTT.